What follows are 8 T cell receptor beta chains derived from one specimen sequenced in a study of control samples from healthy donors and cancer patients. Sequencing used immunoSEQ multiplex PCR; TCRdb keeps in-frame clones, though not all of them. The repertoire holds some 98,000 clones, with approximately 84% as singletons. The specimen sequenced was PBMCs. The receptors originated from a man between 65 and 85 years old with lung cancer.

The genes are TRBV4-1 and TRBJ1-4; 9 bases are shared with TRBD1. The germline V gene has CDR1 MGHRA and CDR2 YSYEKL. The CDR3 spans 16 residues. Trimming at V came to 3 bases and at J to 1 base, leaving 3 bases not matched to a gene. CDR3 loop: CASSQTGGGTNEKLFF. CDR3 DNA sequence: TGCGCCAGCAGCCAGACAGGGGGTGGAACTAATGAAAAACTGTTTTTT.

The V and J genes are TRBV14 and TRBJ2-2, with unresolved D. This CDR3 contains 15 residues. Per germline, CDR1 SGHDN and CDR2 FVKESK. Deletions cut 1 base from V and 4 bases from J, with 10 bases between. CDR3 in amino acids: CASSQGYPGTGELFF. The CDR3 DNA is TGTGCCAGCAGCCAAGGGTACCCGGGCACCGGGGAGCTGTTTTTT.

This clone was counted a few times. This chain links TRBV3-1 (or the pseudogene TRBV3-2) with TRBJ1-4, with TRBD1 matching 7 bases. V lost 3 bases, J lost 5 bases, and 6 bases stayed unmatched. Germline loops: CDR1 LGHDT, CDR2 YNNKEL (reference sequence). The CDR3 loop spans 15 amino acids. The CDR3 sequence is CASSHSGTANEKLFF. CDR3 DNA sequence: TGTGCCAGCAGCCATTCGGGGACAGCGAATGAAAAACTGTTTTTT.

This clone showed up just a few times. The V gene is TRBV6-5, the J gene TRBJ1-6; D possibly corresponds to TRBD1 (5 bases). V lost 2 bases and J lost 11, with 10 bases in between. CDR3 length: 13 residues. CDR1 and CDR2 (germline): MNHEY, SVGAGI. The CDR3 is CASSYRGATPLHF. The CDR3 nucleotides are TGTGCCAGCAGTTACCGCGGGGCCACACCCCTCCACTTT.

This clone was counted between two and nine times. The chain joins TRBV18 to TRBJ1-1; 9 nucleotides line up with TRBD1. The CDR3 is 14 residues long. V was clipped by 3 bases and J by 10 bases; unmatched bases: 9. Germline CDR1 reads KGHSH; CDR2 reads LQKENI. The CDR3 reads CASSPRTGEFGAFF. Here the CDR3 DNA reads TGTGCCAGCTCACCCCGGACAGGGGAATTCGGAGCTTTCTTT.

V and J are TRBV2 and TRBJ1-1, with D possibly matching TRBD1 (5 bases). Deletions cut 1 base from V and 4 bases from J, with 10 bases between. CDR3 length: 14 amino acids. Germline V gene data show CDR1 as SNHLY and CDR2 as FYNNEI. The CDR3 reads CASSEVGGGTEAFF. In DNA form, the CDR3 reads TGTGCCAGCAGTGAAGTGGGGGGGGGCACTGAAGCTTTCTTT.

CDR3 coding DNA: TGTGCCAGCAGCTTATCTCGGGGGCAGGGCTACGAGCAGTACTTC. Translation gives CASSLSRGQGYEQYF. The chain carries TRBV7-3 and TRBJ2-7; possibly TRBD1 or TRBD2 for D (6 bases each). The CDR3 spans 15 residues. Trimming removed 2 bases from V and 3 bases from J, with 14 bases in between. CDR1 SGHTA and CDR2 FQGTGA come from the germline V gene.

The chain carries TRBV28 and TRBJ1-4; D is perhaps TRBD1 (6 bases). Germline V gives CDR1 MDHEN, CDR2 SYDVKM. The CDR3 runs to 12 residues. V was shortened by 7 bases and J by 8 bases, with 11 bases between the two germline ends. The CDR3 DNA reads as TGTGCCAGCACTGGGGGCCGGGAAAAACTGTTTTTT. Protein: CASTGGREKLFF.